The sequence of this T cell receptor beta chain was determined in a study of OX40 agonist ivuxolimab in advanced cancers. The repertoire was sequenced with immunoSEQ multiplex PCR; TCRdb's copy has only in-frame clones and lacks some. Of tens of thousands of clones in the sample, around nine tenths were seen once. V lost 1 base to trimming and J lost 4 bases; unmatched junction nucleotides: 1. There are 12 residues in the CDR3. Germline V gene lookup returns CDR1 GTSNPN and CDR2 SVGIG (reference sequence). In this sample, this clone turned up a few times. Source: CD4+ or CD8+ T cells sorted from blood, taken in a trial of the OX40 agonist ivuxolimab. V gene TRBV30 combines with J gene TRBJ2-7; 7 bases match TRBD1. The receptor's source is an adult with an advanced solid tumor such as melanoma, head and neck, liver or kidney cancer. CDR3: CAWSATGYEQYF. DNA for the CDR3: TGTGCCTGGAGTGCGACAGGGTACGAGCAGTACTTC.